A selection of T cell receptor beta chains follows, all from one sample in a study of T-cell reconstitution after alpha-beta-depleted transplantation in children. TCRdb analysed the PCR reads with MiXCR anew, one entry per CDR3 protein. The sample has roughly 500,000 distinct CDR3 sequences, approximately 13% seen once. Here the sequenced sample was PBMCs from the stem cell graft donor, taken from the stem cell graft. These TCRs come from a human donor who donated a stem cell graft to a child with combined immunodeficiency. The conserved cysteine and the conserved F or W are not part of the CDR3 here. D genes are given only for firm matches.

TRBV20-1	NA	SANSGNEQF
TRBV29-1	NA	SVGMGKNTEAF
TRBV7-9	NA	ASSLVLQQF
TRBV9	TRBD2	ASSLLAGALDEQF
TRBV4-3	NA	ASSQVPGRSSYNEQF
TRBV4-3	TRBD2	ASSQLPGGGITDTQY
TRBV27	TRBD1	ASSPQGANTDTQY
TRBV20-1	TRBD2	SGTSGGVYNEQF
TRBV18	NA	ASSGNAGSYNEQF
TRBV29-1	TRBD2	SVDLGGGLQF
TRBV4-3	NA	ASSQGVGGGTGELF
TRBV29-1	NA	SVEGWQGRIETQY
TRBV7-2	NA	ASSREASDEQY
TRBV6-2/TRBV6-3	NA	ASSQGPEQF
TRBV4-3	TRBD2	ASSQVGGSETQY
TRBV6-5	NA	ASSNNRGETQY
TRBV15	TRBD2	ATSRVGFSGDPYNEQF
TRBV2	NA	ASGLDEKLF
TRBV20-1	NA	SAPGVSTNEQF
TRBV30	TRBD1	ACGTGESEQY
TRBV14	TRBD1	ASSPRDRDYGYT
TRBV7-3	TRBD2	ASSYQAGGLGNEQF
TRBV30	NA	AWIRRVSYNEQF
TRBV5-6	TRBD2	ASSLALAGFTDTQY
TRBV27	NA	ASTPRNSDEAF
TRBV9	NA	ASSADAYTYTQY
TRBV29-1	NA	SVSRDSSYEQY
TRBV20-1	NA	SASGADSNQPQH
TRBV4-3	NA	ASSQMGRLTGEQF
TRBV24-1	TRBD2	ATSDAGTSPVQF